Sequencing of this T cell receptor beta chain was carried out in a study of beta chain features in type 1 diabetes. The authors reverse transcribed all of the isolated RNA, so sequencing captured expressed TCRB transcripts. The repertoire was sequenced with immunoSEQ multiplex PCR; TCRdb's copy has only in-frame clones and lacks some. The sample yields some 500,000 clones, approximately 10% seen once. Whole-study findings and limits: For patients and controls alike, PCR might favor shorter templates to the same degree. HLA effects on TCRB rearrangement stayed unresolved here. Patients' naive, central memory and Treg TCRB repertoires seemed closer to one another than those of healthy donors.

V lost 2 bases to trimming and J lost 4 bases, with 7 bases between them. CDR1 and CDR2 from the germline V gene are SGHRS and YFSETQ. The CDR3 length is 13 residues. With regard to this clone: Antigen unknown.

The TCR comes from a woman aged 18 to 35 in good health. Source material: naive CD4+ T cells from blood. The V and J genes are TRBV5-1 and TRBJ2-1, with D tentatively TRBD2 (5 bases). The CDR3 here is CASSFERYNEQFF. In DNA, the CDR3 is TGCGCCAGCAGCTTTGAGCGGTACAATGAGCAGTTCTTC. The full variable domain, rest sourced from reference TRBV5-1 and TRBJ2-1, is KAGVTQTPRYLIKTRGQQVTLSCSPISGHRSVSWYQQTPGQGLQFLFEYFSETQRNKGNFPGRFSGRQFSNSRSEMNVSTLELGDSALYLCASSFERYNEQFFGPGTRLTVL.